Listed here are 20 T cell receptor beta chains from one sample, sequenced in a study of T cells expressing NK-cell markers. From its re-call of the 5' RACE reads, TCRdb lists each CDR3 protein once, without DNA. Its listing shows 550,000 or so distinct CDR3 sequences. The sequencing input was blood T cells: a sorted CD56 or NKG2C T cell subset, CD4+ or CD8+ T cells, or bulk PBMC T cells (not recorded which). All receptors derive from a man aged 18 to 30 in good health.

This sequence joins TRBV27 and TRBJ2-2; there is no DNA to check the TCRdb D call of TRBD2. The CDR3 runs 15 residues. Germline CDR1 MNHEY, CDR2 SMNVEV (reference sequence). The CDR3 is CASSILADATGELFF.

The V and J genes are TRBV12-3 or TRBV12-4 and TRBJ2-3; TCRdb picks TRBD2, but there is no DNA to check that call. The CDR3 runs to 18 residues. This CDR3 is CASSPRDFSDKRQDTQYF.

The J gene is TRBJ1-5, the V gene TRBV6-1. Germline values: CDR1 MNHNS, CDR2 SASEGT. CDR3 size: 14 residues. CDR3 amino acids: CASSKAVSNQPQHF.

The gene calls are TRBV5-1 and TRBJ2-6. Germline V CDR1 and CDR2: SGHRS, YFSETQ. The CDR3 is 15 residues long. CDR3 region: CASSLEGSGANVLTF.

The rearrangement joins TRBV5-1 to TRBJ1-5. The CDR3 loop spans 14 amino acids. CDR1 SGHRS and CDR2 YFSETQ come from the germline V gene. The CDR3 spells CASSWGPSNQPQHF. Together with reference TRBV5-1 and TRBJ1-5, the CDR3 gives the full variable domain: KAGVTQTPRYLIKTRGQQVTLSCSPISGHRSVSWYQQTPGQGLQFLFEYFSETQRNKGNFPGRFSGRQFSNSRSEMNVSTLELGDSALYLCASSWGPSNQPQHFGDGTRLSIL.

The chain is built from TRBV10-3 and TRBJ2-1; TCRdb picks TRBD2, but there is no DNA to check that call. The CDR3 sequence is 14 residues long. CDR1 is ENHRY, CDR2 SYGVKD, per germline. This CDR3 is CATTGAREGNEQFF.

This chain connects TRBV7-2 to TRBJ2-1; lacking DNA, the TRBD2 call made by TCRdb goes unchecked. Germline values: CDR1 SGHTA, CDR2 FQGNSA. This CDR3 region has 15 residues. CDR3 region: CASSLTWTSGIKQFF.

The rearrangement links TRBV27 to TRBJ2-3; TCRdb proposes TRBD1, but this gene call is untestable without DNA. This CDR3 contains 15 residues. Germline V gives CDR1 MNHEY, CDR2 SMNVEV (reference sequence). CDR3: CASSLKGQYTDTQYF.

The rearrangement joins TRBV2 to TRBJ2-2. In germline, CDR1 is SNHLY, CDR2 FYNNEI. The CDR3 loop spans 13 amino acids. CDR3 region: CASSRSRTGELFF. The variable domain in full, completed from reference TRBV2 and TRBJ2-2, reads EPEVTQTPSHQVTQMGQEVILRCVPISNHLYFYWYRQILGQKVEFLVSFYNNEISEKSEIFDDQFSVERPDGSNFTLKIRSTKLEDSAMYFCASSRSRTGELFFGEGSRLTVL.

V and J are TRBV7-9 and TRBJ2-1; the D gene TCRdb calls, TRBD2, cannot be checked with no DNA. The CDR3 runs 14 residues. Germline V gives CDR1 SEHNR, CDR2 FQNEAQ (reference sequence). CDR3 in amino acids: CASSLYQTSGEQFF.

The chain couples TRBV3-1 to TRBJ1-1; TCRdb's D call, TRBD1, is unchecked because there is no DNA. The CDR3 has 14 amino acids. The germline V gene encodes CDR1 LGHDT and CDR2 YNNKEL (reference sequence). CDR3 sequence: CASTRTGTNAEAFF. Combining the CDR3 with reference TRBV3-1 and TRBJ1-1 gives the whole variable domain DTAVSQTPKYLVTQMGNDKSIKCEQNLGHDTMYWYKQDSKKFLKIMFSYNNKELIINETVPNRFSPKSPDKAHLNLHINSLELGDSAVYFCASTRTGTNAEAFFGQGTRLTVV.

This CDR3 is CAISGSGTDNYNEQFF. This chain joins TRBV10-3 and TRBJ2-1; TCRdb indicates TRBD1, and absent DNA this call remains unverified. The CDR3 consists of 16 residues. The V gene's germline CDR1 is ENHRY and CDR2 SYGVKD.

CDR3 region: CASSNTLTGTRLYEQYF. The chain employs TRBV4-2 and TRBJ2-7; TCRdb lists TRBD2, though no DNA is available to test this call. The germline V gene has CDR1 LGHNA and CDR2 YNFKEQ. This CDR3 region has 17 residues.

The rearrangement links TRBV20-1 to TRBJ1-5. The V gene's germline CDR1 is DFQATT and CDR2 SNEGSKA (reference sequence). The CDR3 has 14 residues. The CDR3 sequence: CSAIGVESNQPQHF.

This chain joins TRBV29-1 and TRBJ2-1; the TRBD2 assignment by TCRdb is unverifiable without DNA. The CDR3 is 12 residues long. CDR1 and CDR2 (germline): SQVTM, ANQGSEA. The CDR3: CSAYSHLGEQFF.

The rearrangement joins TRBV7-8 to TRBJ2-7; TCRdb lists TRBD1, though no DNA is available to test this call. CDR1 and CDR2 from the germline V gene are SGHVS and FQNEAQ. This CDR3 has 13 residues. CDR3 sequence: CASGRGIKYEQYF.

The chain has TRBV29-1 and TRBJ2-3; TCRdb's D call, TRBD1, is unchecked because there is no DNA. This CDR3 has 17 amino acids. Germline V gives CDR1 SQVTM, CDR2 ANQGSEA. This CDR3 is CSVDVPPRGGSTDTQYF.

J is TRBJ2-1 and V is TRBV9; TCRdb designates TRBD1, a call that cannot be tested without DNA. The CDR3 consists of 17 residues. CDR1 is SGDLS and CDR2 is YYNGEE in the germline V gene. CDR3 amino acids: CASSRGSSGLSYNEQFF.

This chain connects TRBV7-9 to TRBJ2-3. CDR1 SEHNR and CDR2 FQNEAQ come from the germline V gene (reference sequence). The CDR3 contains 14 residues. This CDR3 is CASSLDGDPGTQYF. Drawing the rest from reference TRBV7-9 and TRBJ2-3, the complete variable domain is DTGVSQNPRHKITKRGQNVTFRCDPISEHNRLYWYRQTLGQGPEFLTYFQNEAQLEKSRLLSDRFSAERPKGSFSTLEIQRTEQGDSAMYLCASSLDGDPGTQYFGPGTRLTVL.

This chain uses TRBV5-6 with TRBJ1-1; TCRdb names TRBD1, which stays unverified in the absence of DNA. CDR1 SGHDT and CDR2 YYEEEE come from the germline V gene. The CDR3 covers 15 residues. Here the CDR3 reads CASSLTRTGGTEAFF.